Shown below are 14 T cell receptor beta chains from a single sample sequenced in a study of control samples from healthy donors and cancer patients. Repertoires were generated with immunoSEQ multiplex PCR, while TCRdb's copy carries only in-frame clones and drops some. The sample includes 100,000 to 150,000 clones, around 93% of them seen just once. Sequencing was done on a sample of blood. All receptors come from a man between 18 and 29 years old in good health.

The CDR3 region is CASSVSYLANTQYF. The CDR3 DNA is TGTGCCAGCAGCGTGTCTTACTTGGCAAATACGCAGTATTTT. V and J are TRBV9 and TRBJ2-3, with no clear D. Trimming took 2 bases from V and 7 from J, leaving 14 bases between them. The CDR3 sequence is 14 residues long. The germline V gene encodes CDR1 SGDLS and CDR2 YYNGEE.

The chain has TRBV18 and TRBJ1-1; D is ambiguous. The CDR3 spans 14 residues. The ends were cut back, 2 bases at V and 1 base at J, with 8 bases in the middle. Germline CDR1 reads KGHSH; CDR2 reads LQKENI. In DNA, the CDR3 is TGTGCCAGCTCACCAACCAGCACGAACACTGAAGCTTTCTTT. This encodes CASSPTSTNTEAFF.

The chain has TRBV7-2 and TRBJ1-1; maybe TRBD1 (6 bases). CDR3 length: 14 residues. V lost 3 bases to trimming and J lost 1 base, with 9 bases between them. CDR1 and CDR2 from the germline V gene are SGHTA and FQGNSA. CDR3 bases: TGTGCCAGCAGCTTCGGGGGGCCGAACACTGAAGCTTTCTTT. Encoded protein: CASSFGGPNTEAFF.

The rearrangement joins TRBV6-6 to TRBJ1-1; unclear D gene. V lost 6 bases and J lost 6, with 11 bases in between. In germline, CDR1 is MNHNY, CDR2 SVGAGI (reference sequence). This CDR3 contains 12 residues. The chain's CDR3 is CASSPFIAEAFF. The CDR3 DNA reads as TGTGCCAGCAGCCCCTTCATCGCTGAAGCTTTCTTT.

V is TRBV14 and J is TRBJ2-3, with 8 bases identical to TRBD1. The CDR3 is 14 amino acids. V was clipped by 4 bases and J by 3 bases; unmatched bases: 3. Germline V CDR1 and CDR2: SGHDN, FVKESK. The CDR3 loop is CASSPGQGTDTQYF. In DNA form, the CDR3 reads TGTGCCAGCAGCCCCGGACAGGGAACAGATACGCAGTATTTT.

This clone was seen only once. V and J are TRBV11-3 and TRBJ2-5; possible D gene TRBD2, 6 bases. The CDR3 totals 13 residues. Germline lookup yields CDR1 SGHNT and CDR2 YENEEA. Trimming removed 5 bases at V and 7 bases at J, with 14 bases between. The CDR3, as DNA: TGTGCCAGCAGCCGGGGGTCTTCAGGGACCCAGTACTTC. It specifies CASSRGSSGTQYF.

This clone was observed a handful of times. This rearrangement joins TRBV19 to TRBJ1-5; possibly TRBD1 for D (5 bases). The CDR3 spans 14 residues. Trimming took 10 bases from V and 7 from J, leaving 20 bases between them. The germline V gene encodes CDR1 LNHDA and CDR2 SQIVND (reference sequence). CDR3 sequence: CATAREGRRQPQHF. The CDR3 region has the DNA TGTGCCACCGCCCGGGAGGGGCGCAGGCAGCCCCAGCATTTT.

CDR3 sequence reads: CASSLEGANTQYF. The CDR3 nucleotides read TGTGCCAGCAGCTTAGAAGGGGCTAATACGCAGTATTTT. The genes are TRBV7-9 and TRBJ2-3; D possibly corresponds to TRBD1 (5 bases). Germline values: CDR1 SEHNR, CDR2 FQNEAQ (reference sequence). This CDR3 spans 13 amino acids. V lost 1 base and J 7 bases, leaving 9 bases between the germline ends.

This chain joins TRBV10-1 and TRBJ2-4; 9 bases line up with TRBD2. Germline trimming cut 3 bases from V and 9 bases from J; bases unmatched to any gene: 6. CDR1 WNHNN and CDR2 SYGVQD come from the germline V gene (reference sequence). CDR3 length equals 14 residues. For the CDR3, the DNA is TGCGCCAGCAGTGAATCACTAGCGGGTGGCATTCAGTACTTC. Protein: CASSESLAGGIQYF.

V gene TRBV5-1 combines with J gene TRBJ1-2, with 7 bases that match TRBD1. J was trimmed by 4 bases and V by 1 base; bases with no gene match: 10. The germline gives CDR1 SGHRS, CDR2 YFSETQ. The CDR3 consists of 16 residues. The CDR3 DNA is TGCGCCAGCAGCTTGTCCGACAGGGCCCCTACCTATGGCTACACCTTC. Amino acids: CASSLSDRAPTYGYTF.

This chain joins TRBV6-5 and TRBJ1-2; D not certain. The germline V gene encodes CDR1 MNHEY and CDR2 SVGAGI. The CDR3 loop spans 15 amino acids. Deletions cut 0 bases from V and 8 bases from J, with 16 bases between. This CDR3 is CASSYSAGRGKGYTF. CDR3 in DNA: TGTGCCAGCAGTTACTCGGCGGGCCGGGGTAAGGGCTACACCTTC.

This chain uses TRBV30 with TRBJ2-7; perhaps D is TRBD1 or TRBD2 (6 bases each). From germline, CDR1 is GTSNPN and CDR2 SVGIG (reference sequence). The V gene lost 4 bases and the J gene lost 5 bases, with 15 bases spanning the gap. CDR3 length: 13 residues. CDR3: CAWIRDGGNEQYF. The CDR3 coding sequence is TGTGCCTGGATCCGGGACGGGGGCAACGAGCAGTACTTC.

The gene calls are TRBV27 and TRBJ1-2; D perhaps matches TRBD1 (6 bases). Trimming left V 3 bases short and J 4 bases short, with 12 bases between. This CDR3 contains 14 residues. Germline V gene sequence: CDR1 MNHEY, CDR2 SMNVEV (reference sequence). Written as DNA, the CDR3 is TGTGCCAGCAGTTTCCTCAGGGGTGGCTATGGCTACACCTTC. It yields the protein CASSFLRGGYGYTF.

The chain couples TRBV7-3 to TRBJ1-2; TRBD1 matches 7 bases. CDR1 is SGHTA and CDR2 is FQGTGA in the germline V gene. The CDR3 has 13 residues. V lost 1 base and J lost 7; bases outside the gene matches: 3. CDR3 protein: CASSLKGASGYTF. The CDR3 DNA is TGTGCCAGCAGCTTAAAGGGGGCATCTGGCTACACCTTC.